This TCR beta chain appears in the sequencing data of a study of shared clonotypes between healthy human individuals (dated by TCRdb to about 2020). Regarding the research as a whole: The cohort comprised two women and a few men aged 18 to 49 years. The study deeply sequenced blood TCR repertoires of several healthy adults to estimate repertoire size and the extent of clonotype sharing between individuals. To increase sequencing depth and limit assay-specific biases, different laboratories used diverse techniques to prepare libraries and sequence TCR repertoires. Per donor, leukapheresis produced somewhere between about 0.94 and 8.9 billion PBMCs. For each donor, CD4 naive and CD4 memory were each given three plates, CD8 naive was given two plates, and CD8 memory was given one plate.

The research as a whole found: Based on pairwise subsampling, the degree of clonotype sharing among donors was expected to be affected by sequencing depth. Naive subsets generally had larger estimated clonotype richness than memory subsets. Incomplete sequencing was indicated by rarefaction of sorted-subset datasets, despite the large sequencing depth. Because the study included only a small number of donors, the genetic and exposure-history diversity represented was limited. Sampling was restricted to blood, and TCR repertoires in tissues likely differ from the TCR repertoires found in blood. Compared with non-shared clonotypes, clonotypes shared by all four sorted-subset donors had higher generation probabilities. When a few donors were compared, the shared fraction of clonotypes was about 5.2% for naive CD4, around 3.6% for naive CD8, 2.3% for memory CD4, and roughly 0.4% for memory CD8.

CDR1 SGHKS and CDR2 YYEKEE are derived from the germline V gene (reference sequence). Spanning cysteine to phenylalanine, the CDR3 consists of 17 amino acids. The DNA shown is the 51-base CDR3, in frame from base 1. V and J lose 2 bases and 0 bases, and a span of 15 bases separates them. TCR CDR3 regions were amplified from genomic DNA by multiplex PCR using the deep immunoSEQ assay. Extracted genomic DNA from each cell subset was distributed evenly across all wells of several immunoSEQ 96-well plates, and each plate was treated as a replicate. For sorted subsets, about 210 ng of genomic DNA, equivalent to about 30,000 T cell genomes, went into each replicate PCR. Purified libraries were measured with a Qubit 3.0 fluorometer, size-checked on a Bioanalyzer 2100, and measured again with the KAPA Library Quantification kit. Every immunoSEQ 96-well plate was sequenced on a dedicated single-read 150-cycle Illumina NextSeq 550 flow cell. Concerning the study's data processing: The immunoSEQ output contained only junctional sequences without quality scores, so filtering could not match that applied to full-length reads. Sequences were annotated with PyIR, a Python wrapper for IgBLAST v1.9, and V/J genes and CDR3 were assigned using IMGT germline references. Any read was removed if the V/J assignment was weak (E-value above 1e-6), the CDR3 was missing, or the read contained stop codons, out-of-frame junctions, or ambiguous translated residues. A V3J clonotype was defined by an identical inferred V gene, J gene, and CDR3 amino acid sequence. Percentage overlap between repertoires was computed as shared unique clonotypes divided by the size of the smaller repertoire. RTK rarefaction, the Chao1 estimator, and Recon v2.1 estimates of unobserved clonotypes were used to assess repertoire richness. Generation probabilities for all TCRbeta clonotypes obtained by the gDNA method from a handful of donors were computed using OLGA. TCRdb took over this immuneACCESS table, retaining in-frame rearrangements with V and J assigned. Such tables are incomplete; in checked studies, under half of the missing clones stem from an unresolved V gene, and the remainder is unexplained. V and J calls and clone size are as listed in that table; D and trimming were resolved from the DNA. A total of roughly 1,600,000 clones appear in this sample, around 98.5% of them only once. The ten largest clones take up around 0.33% of the sample.

The donors were healthy, HIV-negative adults with no recently reported acute infections or vaccinations. Every donor was a Caucasian adult residing in Nashville, Tennessee, USA. CD4+ T cells were enriched through magnetic negative selection, after which naive cells were positively selected on CD45RA and the remaining negative fraction served as the memory subset. Blood was obtained by leukapheresis, after which PBMCs were separated by Ficoll-Histopaque density gradient centrifugation and cryopreserved in liquid nitrogen vapor phase. Analytical flow cytometry was used to check the purity and quantity of every magnetically sorted T cell population. Genomic DNA was isolated from every sorted fraction and measured by UV absorbance on a Nanodrop 2000c. A note on this clone: This receptor's antigen is unknown. No quality values exist for individual bases; no much larger clone is one base distant.

This receptor was identified in a man aged 30 to 45 in good health. The chain couples TRBV5-5 to TRBJ2-1, with a tentative D gene TRBD1 over 5 matching bases. What was sequenced was naive CD4+ T cells sorted from blood. The sample's cell subset or site label, decoded: CD45RA+ positively selected. The sequenced DNA: TGTGCCAGCAGCTTCACCCAGGGAATTAGCTCCTACAATGAGCAGTTCTTC. This yields the protein CASSFTQGISSYNEQFF. The CDR3 plus the reference TRBV5-5 and TRBJ2-1 genes for the other parts give the full variable domain: DAGVTQSPTHLIKTRGQQVTLRCSPISGHKSVSWYQQVLGQGPQFIFQYYEKEERGRGNFPDRFSARQFPNYSSELNVNALLLGDSALYLCASSFTQGISSYNEQFFGPGTRLTVL.